A selection of T cell receptor beta chains follows, all from one sample in a study of Ad26.COV2.S vaccination and SARS-CoV-2 variants. Method: immunoSEQ multiplex PCR; TCRdb's copy keeps in-frame clones and lacks some. The top ten hold about 6.4% of the sample, which has roughly 350,000 clones, about 85% seen once. This specimen consisted of peripheral blood, obtained in a trial of Ad26.COV2.S vaccine versus placebo. These receptors were collected from a person aged 18-60 years who received the Ad26.COV2.S COVID-19 vaccine or a placebo. Both conserved end residues are part of each CDR3. The D gene is left open where the match is weak. Clone size is not always given. Where it is, it says once, few, many or a class for expanded clones.

clone size	J gene	V gene	D gene	CDR3 DNA	CDR3 protein
-	TRBJ1-4	TRBV7-8	-	TGTGCCAGCAGCTTAGTTCGGGGCAGGGGACCCGATTCCACAACTAATGAAAAACTGTTTTTT	CASSLVRGRGPDSTTNEKLFF
-	TRBJ2-3	TRBV28	-	TGTGCCAGCAGTTTACAGGGTCCCGGCACAGATACGCAGTATTTT	CASSLQGPGTDTQYF
-	TRBJ1-2	TRBV27	TRBD1	TGTGCCAGCAGGATCGCACAGGGGATAGACTATGGCTACACCTTC	CASRIAQGIDYGYTF
once	TRBJ2-7	TRBV19	TRBD2	TGTGCCAGTAGTATTAGGTCTAGCGGGACCCACGAGCAGTACTTC	CASSIRSSGTHEQYF
once	TRBJ2-4	TRBV27	TRBD1	TGTGCCAGCAGTTTGGACAGGGTCAGGCTTTACTTC	CASSLDRVRLYF
-	TRBJ1-3	TRBV12-3/TRBV12-4	-	TGTGCCAGCAACCCGACATCTGGAAACACCATATATTTT	CASNPTSGNTIYF
-	TRBJ2-5	TRBV5-1	-	TGCGCCAGCAGCTTGGTTCCCAAGCAAGAGACCCAGTACTTC	CASSLVPKQETQYF
once	TRBJ2-3	TRBV7-3	-	TGTGCCAGCAGCAAAGCGGCTAGCACAGATACGCAGTATTTT	CASSKAASTDTQYF
-	TRBJ2-5	TRBV10-3	-	TGTGCCATCAGTGGGACAGTGCAAGAGACCCAGTACTTC	CAISGTVQETQYF
-	TRBJ2-5	TRBV28	-	TGTGCCAGCAGTTTATTCGGGGGAAAAGAGACCCAGTACTTC	CASSLFGGKETQYF
-	TRBJ2-1	TRBV4-2	TRBD2	TGTGCCAGCAGCCAAGTGAGCAGCTTTGTAGCGGGAGTTGACAATGAGCAGTTCTTC	CASSQVSSFVAGVDNEQFF
once	TRBJ1-2	TRBV5-4	TRBD1	TGTGCCAGCAGCCTCACGGGACAGCCAAACTATGGCTACACCTTC	CASSLTGQPNYGYTF
-	TRBJ2-7	TRBV19	TRBD2	TGTGCCAGTAGCTCCCTGTTAGCGGGAGAGTCCTACGAGCAGTACTTC	CASSSLLAGESYEQYF
-	TRBJ2-7	TRBV30	TRBD2	TGTGCCTGGAGTGACCCTGCGGGGGCCTACGAGCAGTACTTC	CAWSDPAGAYEQYF
once	TRBJ2-1	TRBV9	TRBD1	TGTGCCAGCAGCGCCCTTTTACCCGGGACAGCATACAATGAGCAGTTCTTC	CASSALLPGTAYNEQFF
few	TRBJ2-7	TRBV24-1	TRBD2	TGTGCCACCTGGACTAGCGGGAGGCGGGACGAGCAGTACTTC	CATWTSGRRDEQYF
-	TRBJ2-3	TRBV5-4	-	TGTGCCAGCAGCCAAAGGACGGGACCATACACAGATACGCAGTATTTT	CASSQRTGPYTDTQYF
-	TRBJ2-7	TRBV9	TRBD2	TGTGCCAGCAGCGCCCAGGAGGGCCTGGGGGGGGAGCAGTACTTC	CASSAQEGLGGEQYF
-	TRBJ2-3	TRBV7-2	TRBD1	TGTGCCAGCAGCTTAAGGGGACAGGGTGGGCTGGATACGCAGTATTTT	CASSLRGQGGLDTQYF
-	TRBJ2-7	TRBV4-2	-	TGTGCCAGCAGCCAACCCCAGGACGGGTACGAGCAGTACTTC	CASSQPQDGYEQYF
-	TRBJ1-2	TRBV11-2	TRBD1	TGTGCCAGCAGCCCCGGGACAGGGGTTTTGAACTATGGCTACACCTTC	CASSPGTGVLNYGYTF
-	TRBJ1-1	TRBV6-5	-	TGTGCCAGCAGTTACGGTCGGCAGGGGAGGAGCACTGAAGCTTTCTTT	CASSYGRQGRSTEAFF
-	TRBJ2-2	TRBV28	-	TGTGCCAGCAGTTCCAGGACTTCCCCCGGGGAGCTGTTTTTT	CASSSRTSPGELFF
-	TRBJ1-1	TRBV29-1	-	TGCAGCGTTTTCGGGGTAGGGGTGAACACTGAAGCTTTCTTT	CSVFGVGVNTEAFF
-	TRBJ1-2	TRBV7-8	-	TGTGCCAGCAGCTTAGGGGTGCCTAATGGCTACACCTTC	CASSLGVPNGYTF
-	TRBJ2-5	TRBV19	-	TGTGCCAGTACGAATTTAAACCAAGAGACCCAGTACTTC	CASTNLNQETQYF
-	TRBJ1-1	TRBV7-2	-	TGTGCCAGCAGCGCACAGATGAACACTGAAGCTTTCTTT	CASSAQMNTEAFF
-	TRBJ2-2	TRBV7-2	-	TGTGCCAGCAGCTTAGTACCCCCTAGGGAGAGCGGGGAGCTGTTTTTT	CASSLVPPRESGELFF
-	TRBJ1-4	TRBV7-9	-	TGTGCCAGCAGCTATCAGTTAGGAGGGGCTAATGAAAAACTGTTTTTT	CASSYQLGGANEKLFF
-	TRBJ1-4	TRBV19	-	TGTGCCAGTAGTAGATACCCTCTGGGGGATGAAAAACTGTTTTTT	CASSRYPLGDEKLFF
-	TRBJ1-3	TRBV7-2	-	TGTGCCAGCAGCCAGATTGAGTCTGGAAACACCATATATTTT	CASSQIESGNTIYF
-	TRBJ1-6	TRBV6-5	TRBD1	TGTGCCAGCAGTTATTCCGGGACAGGGGTAAATTCACCCCTCCACTTT	CASSYSGTGVNSPLHF
-	TRBJ2-3	TRBV6-2/TRBV6-3	-	TGTGCCAGCAGCCCCGGACAGTCAAAAGGTTTCCTTGCAGATACGCAGTATTTT	CASSPGQSKGFLADTQYF
-	TRBJ2-2	TRBV11-3	-	TGTGCCAGCAGCTTAGCGGGGACGACCGGGGAGCTGTTTTTT	CASSLAGTTGELFF
-	TRBJ1-2	TRBV6-5	TRBD1	TGTGCCAGCAGAGGGTGGGACAGGGAAGGGGGCTACACCTTC	CASRGWDREGGYTF
once	TRBJ1-3	TRBV9	-	TGTGCCAGCAGCGTAGAGGGGAGACAGGTCTCTGGAAACACCATATATTTT	CASSVEGRQVSGNTIYF
-	TRBJ1-2	TRBV28	-	TGTGCCAGCAGTGCCCCGGGACGGCGAGCTTATGGCTACACCTTC	CASSAPGRRAYGYTF
once	TRBJ2-7	TRBV4-3	-	TGCGCCAGCAGCAAAGGTGCGGACAGACCCTACGAGCAGTACTTC	CASSKGADRPYEQYF
-	TRBJ1-6	TRBV7-3	TRBD1	TGTGCCAGCAGCGAGACAGGGTTGAATTCACCCCTCCACTTT	CASSETGLNSPLHF
-	TRBJ1-5	TRBV7-9	TRBD1	TGTGCCAGCAGCTTCGACAGGGCCCATCAGCCCCAGCATTTT	CASSFDRAHQPQHF
-	TRBJ2-1	TRBV9	TRBD2	TGTGCCAGCAGCGTCGGCGGGAGGAGTTCGGGCAATGAGCAGTTCTTC	CASSVGGRSSGNEQFF
-	TRBJ2-1	TRBV18	-	TGTGCCAGCTCACCTCGGCCGGGGCGTTCCTCCTACAATGAGCAGTTCTTC	CASSPRPGRSSYNEQFF
few	TRBJ2-7	TRBV4-3	-	TGCGCCAGCAGCCAAGATCGGGGACCCTACGAGCAGTACTTC	CASSQDRGPYEQYF
-	TRBJ2-1	TRBV5-4	TRBD1	TGTGCCAGCAACGACAGGGGGAATGAGCAGTTCTTC	CASNDRGNEQFF
-	TRBJ1-2	TRBV28	TRBD1	TGTGCCAGCAGTCTTACAGGGGAATATGGCTACACCTTC	CASSLTGEYGYTF
once	TRBJ2-1	TRBV6-2/TRBV6-3	TRBD2	TGTGCCAGCAGTTACTTTGCCCTAGGTGCGGGAGGGCGGGATGAGCAGTTCTTC	CASSYFALGAGGRDEQFF
once	TRBJ1-2	TRBV23-1	-	TGCGCCAGCAGTCAATCGGTAGATTATGGCTACACCTTC	CASSQSVDYGYTF
-	TRBJ2-7	TRBV4-2	TRBD1	TGTGCCAGCAGCCAAGGGGATCCGGGACAGGGATCCTACGAGCAGTACTTC	CASSQGDPGQGSYEQYF
-	TRBJ1-1	TRBV6-5	-	TGTGCCAGCCGGGGGTCCTCTGAAGCTTTCTTT	CASRGSSEAFF
-	TRBJ2-3	TRBV5-4	TRBD1	TGTGCCAGCAGCTTCTCCGGGACAGCGCTCTTCTCTAGCACAGATACGCAGTATTTT	CASSFSGTALFSSTDTQYF
-	TRBJ2-2	TRBV19	TRBD2	TGTGCCAGTAGCACTAGCGGGACGAACACCGGGGAGCTGTTTTTT	CASSTSGTNTGELFF
-	TRBJ2-1	TRBV5-6	-	TGTGCCAGCAGCTTTTCCCCGACGGACGTGTACAATGAGCAGTTCTTC	CASSFSPTDVYNEQFF